A single TCR beta chain is shown here with its context. Its antigen is unknown. V lost 1 base, J lost 4 bases, and 16 bases lay in between. CDR1 and CDR2 (germline): LNHDA, SQIVND (reference sequence). The CDR3 is 16 residues long. The sample is drawn from a study of Ad26.COV2.S vaccination and SARS-CoV-2 variants. Study-level findings and limits: Total T cell responses, in the TCR breadth and depth analyses, may have been underestimated. Vaccine recipients and placebo recipients showed similar non-spike TCR breadth. In vaccinated individuals, spike-specific CD8+ and CD4+ T cell responses reportedly displayed substantial breadth.

Method: immunoSEQ multiplex PCR; TCRdb's copy keeps in-frame clones and lacks some. This table holds some 350,000 clones, under 95% found once. The chain uses TRBV19 and TRBJ1-2; D not resolved. The origin of this receptor is a human donor who had recovered from COVID-19. This specimen consisted of peripheral blood, obtained after recovery from COVID-19. CDR3 in DNA: TGTGCCAGTAGTATAGTAGGTGAAGAGGCGGTCTATGGCTACACCTTC. Its translation: CASSIVGEEAVYGYTF.